The 28 T cell receptor beta chains presented below share a single source sample, sequenced in a study of T-cell reconstitution after alpha-beta-depleted transplantation in children. Unique molecular identifiers were used to barcode this TCRbeta library. TCRdb re-called the PCR reads with MiXCR, one entry per CDR3 protein. This table holds some 530,000 distinct CDR3 sequences, around an eighth found once. Sequences were derived from PBMCs from the stem cell graft donor, sampled from the stem cell graft. The receptors derive from a human donor who donated a stem cell graft to a child with combined immunodeficiency.

The chain combines TRBV11-1 with TRBJ1-4; 7 bases align to TRBD1. The V gene's germline CDR1 is SGHAT and CDR2 FQDESV (reference sequence). J gave up 4 bases and V 4 bases, and 3 bases lay outside the gene matches. This CDR3 has 14 amino acids. CDR3 residues: CASSYGTVNEKLFF. The CDR3 DNA reads as TGTGCCAGCAGCTACGGGACAGTTAATGAAAAACTGTTTTTT.

This clonotype was counted between two and nine times. The chain carries TRBV27 and TRBJ2-5, with 7 nucleotides matching TRBD2. Germline V gene data show CDR1 as MNHEY and CDR2 as SMNVEV (reference sequence). With 3 bases clipped from V and 5 bases from J, the junction kept 3 bases outside the gene matches. This CDR3 comprises 13 residues. CDR3 nucleotides: TGTGCCAGCAGTTTCGGGGGGATGGAGACCCAGTACTTC. Translating it yields CASSFGGMETQYF.

The V call is TRBV27, the J call TRBJ1-2, with 7 positions matching TRBD1. From germline, CDR1 is MNHEY and CDR2 SMNVEV (reference sequence). The CDR3 covers 15 residues. Trimming took 3 bases from V and 8 from J; bases not matched to a gene: 12. CDR3 region: CASSFNRGRTLGYTF. DNA of the CDR3: TGTGCCAGCAGTTTTAACAGGGGTAGGACGTTGGGCTACACCTTC.

The CDR3 region has the DNA TGTGCCAGCAGATCGCTAGGGACAGGGGGTGGTGGCTACACCTTC. Translating gives CASRSLGTGGGGYTF. The chain has TRBV12-3 or TRBV12-4 and TRBJ1-2, with TRBD1 matching 11 bases. V was pared by 6 bases and J by 7 bases, with 10 bases of the junction left unmatched. The CDR3 sequence is 15 residues long.

Concerning this clonotype: Given a much more abundant clone one base away, this may be a read error. In nucleotides, the CDR3 is TGTGCCATCCGCGGGAGGGCCGATTATGAGCAGTTCTTC. Translating it yields CAIRGRADYEQFF. The rearrangement links TRBV10-3 to TRBJ2-1, with 9 bases matching TRBD2. The length of the CDR3 is 13 residues. Germline CDR1 reads ENHRY; CDR2 reads SYGVKD. With 8 bases clipped from V and 8 bases from J, the junction kept 7 bases outside the gene matches.

CDR3 bases: TGTGCCAGCAGCGTAGACACCGGGACAGGGCCCTACGAGCAGTACTTC. It specifies CASSVDTGTGPYEQYF. V is TRBV9 and J is TRBJ2-7, with 9 bases that match TRBD1. V lost 0 bases, J lost 2 bases, and 6 bases stayed unmatched. CDR3 length: 16 amino acids. The germline V gene has CDR1 SGDLS and CDR2 YYNGEE.

This clonotype was picked up many times. The chain combines TRBV6-4 with TRBJ2-1; possible D gene TRBD2, 6 bases. Germline CDR1 reads MRHNA; CDR2 reads SNTAGT. Trimming removed 10 bases at V and 0 bases at J, with 13 bases between. The CDR3 has 14 amino acids. CDR3: CAILALSSYNEQFF. The CDR3 DNA sequence: TGTGCCATCCTAGCGTTGAGCTCCTACAATGAGCAGTTCTTC.

This clonotype appeared a few times. The V and J genes are TRBV12-3 or TRBV12-4 and TRBJ1-1; TRBD1 agrees at 7 bases. J lost 0 bases, V lost 3 bases, and 7 bases had no gene match. The CDR3 length is 16 residues. The CDR3 region has the DNA TGTGCCAGCAGTTTTGGAGCGGGGACAGTGAACACTGAAGCTTTCTTT. Encoded protein: CASSFGAGTVNTEAFF.

This clonotype was detected ten times or more. This chain uses TRBV6-5 with TRBJ2-4, with D possibly called TRBD1 or TRBD2 (7 bases each). CDR3 length: 18 amino acids. Trimming removed 4 bases from V and 7 bases from J, with 26 bases in between. Germline CDR1 MNHEY, CDR2 SVGAGI. CDR3 sequence reads: CASSFGQGGSRLGNIQYF. The DNA for the CDR3 is TGTGCCAGCAGTTTTGGCCAGGGGGGGTCTAGACTGGGGAACATTCAGTACTTC.

This clonotype has ten or more counts. The chain is built from TRBV5-1 and TRBJ2-7; maybe TRBD1 (6 bases). Germline V CDR1 and CDR2: SGHRS, YFSETQ. Deletions cut 3 bases from V and 3 bases from J, with 13 bases between. CDR3 length equals 14 residues. CDR3 loop: CASSYRDKNYEQYF. The CDR3, as DNA: TGCGCCAGCAGCTACCGGGACAAAAACTACGAGCAGTACTTC. Together with reference TRBV5-1 and TRBJ2-7, the CDR3 gives the full variable domain: KAGVTQTPRYLIKTRGQQVTLSCSPISGHRSVSWYQQTPGQGLQFLFEYFSETQRNKGNFPGRFSGRQFSNSRSEMNVSTLELGDSALYLCASSYRDKNYEQYFGPGTRLTVT.

This clonotype was counted ten times or more. J is TRBJ2-1 and V is TRBV4-2; D ambiguous. V shed 0 bases and J shed 7 bases, with 7 bases lying between them. The CDR3 has 13 amino acids. From germline, CDR1 is LGHNA and CDR2 YNFKEQ. Here the CDR3 reads CASSQDDRNEQFF. CDR3 nucleotides: TGTGCCAGCAGCCAAGATGATAGGAATGAGCAGTTCTTC.

This clonotype was detected many times. V usage is TRBV28 and J usage is TRBJ2-1, with D tentatively TRBD2 (6 bases). Germline CDR1 is MDHEN and CDR2 is SYDVKM. The CDR3 totals 12 residues. V was cut by 8 bases and J by 4 bases, with 9 bases left in between. The chain's CDR3 is CASGRPYNEQFF. CDR3 nucleotide sequence: TGTGCCAGCGGGAGGCCGTACAATGAGCAGTTCTTC.

In this sample, this clonotype turned up many times. The chain recombines TRBV3-1 with TRBJ2-1; 7 bases match TRBD2. The ends lost 1 base at V and 8 bases at J; junction bases unmatched: 14. Germline V gives CDR1 LGHDT, CDR2 YNNKEL (reference sequence). This CDR3 has 17 amino acids. The CDR3 nucleotides read TGTGCCAGCAGCCAAGGCCAGCGGGGCTCTTCTACCCATGAGCAGTTCTTC. This gives the protein CASSQGQRGSSTHEQFF.

This clonotype was picked up many times. The chain employs TRBV28 and TRBJ1-5, with D perhaps matching TRBD1 (5 bases). The CDR3 runs 16 residues. V was shortened by 9 bases and J by 3 bases, with 21 bases between the two germline ends. CDR1 MDHEN and CDR2 SYDVKM come from the germline V gene. This CDR3 reads CASTQGTRSPNQPQHF. The CDR3 region has the DNA TGTGCCAGTACCCAAGGGACGAGGTCCCCCAATCAGCCCCAGCATTTT.

This clonotype was picked up many times. CDR3 residues: CSARGRDEQYF. Here the CDR3 DNA reads TGCAGTGCTAGAGGGCGGGACGAGCAGTACTTC. The chain links TRBV20-1 to TRBJ2-7; TRBD2 is a possible D gene (5 bases). The germline V gene has CDR1 DFQATT and CDR2 SNEGSKA (reference sequence). V was shortened by 1 base and J by 5 bases, with 6 bases between the two germline ends. This CDR3 has 11 amino acids.

The chain couples TRBV12-3 or TRBV12-4 to TRBJ2-5, with 8 bases matching TRBD1. CDR3 length: 14 residues. The V gene end was trimmed by 9 bases and the J gene end by 4 bases; junction bases not matched to a gene: 10. CDR3: CASSHGQGRETQYF. The CDR3 bases are TGTGCCAGTAGTCACGGACAGGGTCGAGAGACCCAGTACTTC.

This clonotype occurred many times. The CDR3 DNA follows: TGTGCCAGCAGTAGAAGGTCCTACGCGCGGGAGACCCAGTACTTC. This codes for CASSRRSYARETQYF. The V gene is TRBV14, the J gene TRBJ2-5; no firm D call. In germline, CDR1 is SGHDN, CDR2 FVKESK. With 6 bases removed from V and 5 bases from J, the gap between germline ends came to 19 bases. This CDR3 has 15 residues. Supplemented by reference TRBV14 and TRBJ2-5, the full variable domain reads EAGVTQFPSHSVIEKGQTVTLRCDPISGHDNLYWYRRVMGKEIKFLLHFVKESKQDESGMPNNRFLAERTGGTYSTLKVQPAELEDSGVYFCASSRRSYARETQYFGPGTRLLVL.

In its sample, this clonotype was seen a few times. The gene calls are TRBV7-2 and TRBJ2-2, with 8 positions matching TRBD2. CDR1 and CDR2 from the germline V gene are SGHTA and FQGNSA. Germline trimming cut 1 base from V and 4 bases from J; bases unmatched to any gene: 5. The CDR3 spans 16 residues. As DNA, the CDR3 is TGTGCCAGCAGCTTAGTTCGGGAGGGCCCCACCGGGGAGCTGTTTTTT. Protein: CASSLVREGPTGELFF.

There are a few counts of this clonotype. The chain has TRBV11-2 and TRBJ1-3, with D hard to call. V lost 0 bases, J lost 3 bases, and 6 bases lay in between. This CDR3 is 14 amino acids long. CDR1 is SGHAT and CDR2 is FQNNGV in the germline V gene. CDR3 bases: TGTGCCAGCAGCTTAGATTGGGATGGAAACACCATATATTTT. The encoded protein is CASSLDWDGNTIYF.

This chain joins TRBV29-1 and TRBJ1-4; 7 bases align to TRBD1. The germline gives CDR1 SQVTM, CDR2 ANQGSEA. The CDR3 consists of 15 residues. The V and J ends lost 0 bases and 6 bases, in that order; junction bases with no gene match: 7. In DNA, the CDR3 is TGCAGCGTTGAAGATCATGGGACAGAAGATGAAAAACTGTTTTTT. Its protein is CSVEDHGTEDEKLFF.

This clonotype was picked up a small number of times. This chain uses TRBV5-1 with TRBJ2-7; 14 nucleotides line up with TRBD2. This CDR3 has 17 amino acids. J was trimmed by 7 bases and V by 3 bases; bases with no gene match: 12. In germline, CDR1 is SGHRS, CDR2 YFSETQ. This chain's CDR3 is CASSSGLAGVLRGEQYF. CDR3 DNA: TGCGCCAGCAGCTCGGGACTAGCGGGAGTCCTGAGGGGAGAGCAGTACTTC.

The chain links TRBV10-3 to TRBJ2-5; 11 nucleotides line up with TRBD2. The length of the CDR3 is 18 residues. V shed 0 bases, J shed 1 base, and the junction held 7 bases outside the gene matches. Germline CDR1 ENHRY, CDR2 SYGVKD. The CDR3 spells CAISESYGTSGLQETQYF. CDR3 nucleotides: TGTGCCATCAGTGAGTCGTACGGGACTAGCGGACTCCAAGAGACCCAGTACTTC.

This clonotype came up a few times. The genes are TRBV6-1 and TRBJ2-1; TRBD2 matches 10 bases. Germline V CDR1 and CDR2: MNHNS, SASEGT. V shed 7 bases, J shed 9 bases, and the junction held 12 bases outside the gene matches. CDR3 length: 15 amino acids. The CDR3 region has the DNA TGTGCCAGCAACAACAGAGCGGGAGGGCCGACTGAGCAGTTCTTC. Translation gives CASNNRAGGPTEQFF.

As for this clonotype: A read error may explain this, as a much larger clone is one base away. The V call is TRBV29-1, the J call TRBJ1-1, with TRBD1 matching over 11 bases. The germline CDR1 and CDR2 sequences are SQVTM and ANQGSEA. CDR3 length: 14 residues. Germline trimming cut 4 bases from V and 4 bases from J; bases unmatched to any gene: 5. CDR3 sequence (DNA): TGCAGCGTTGGGCCGGGACAGGGGGTCACTGAAGCTTTCTTT. Translated, it gives CSVGPGQGVTEAFF.

This clonotype was picked up many times. The V gene is TRBV5-6, the J gene TRBJ2-7, with 10 bases fitting TRBD2. The V gene's germline CDR1 is SGHDT and CDR2 YYEEEE. The V gene end was trimmed by 4 bases and the J gene end by 2 bases; junction bases not matched to a gene: 9. CDR3 length equals 16 residues. The CDR3 bases are TGTGCCAGCAGCCCGAACGGGACTAGCGCTGCCTACGAGCAGTACTTC. This gives the protein CASSPNGTSAAYEQYF.

This clonotype was detected only a few times. This rearrangement joins TRBV24-1 to TRBJ2-3, with D possibly matching TRBD2 (6 bases). V was clipped by 5 bases and J by 0 bases, with 17 bases between them. Germline-derived CDR1 and CDR2 are KGHDR and SFDVKD. There are 17 residues in the CDR3. The CDR3 region has the DNA TGTGCCACCAGTGGCCCGACGGGGCGGGGTAGCACAGATACGCAGTATTTT. Residues: CATSGPTGRGSTDTQYF.

This clonotype was detected ten times or more. The chain is built from TRBV4-2 and TRBJ2-5, with 8 bases matching TRBD2. CDR1 is LGHNA and CDR2 is YNFKEQ in the germline V gene. After removal of 2 bases from V and 0 bases from J, the junction contained 2 bases not matched to a gene. This CDR3 is built from 15 residues. This CDR3 is CASSQYGGDQETQYF. The CDR3 coding sequence is TGTGCCAGCAGCCAATACGGGGGGGACCAAGAGACCCAGTACTTC.

This chain joins TRBV7-8 and TRBJ2-7; D is perhaps TRBD1 (6 bases). The germline V and J ends were trimmed by 0 bases and 7 bases, with 13 bases remaining between them. From germline, CDR1 is SGHVS and CDR2 FQNEAQ. The CDR3 consists of 14 residues. The DNA of the CDR3 is TGTGCCAGCAGCTTAGCACTACAGGGAGTGGAGCAGTACTTC. Protein sequence: CASSLALQGVEQYF.